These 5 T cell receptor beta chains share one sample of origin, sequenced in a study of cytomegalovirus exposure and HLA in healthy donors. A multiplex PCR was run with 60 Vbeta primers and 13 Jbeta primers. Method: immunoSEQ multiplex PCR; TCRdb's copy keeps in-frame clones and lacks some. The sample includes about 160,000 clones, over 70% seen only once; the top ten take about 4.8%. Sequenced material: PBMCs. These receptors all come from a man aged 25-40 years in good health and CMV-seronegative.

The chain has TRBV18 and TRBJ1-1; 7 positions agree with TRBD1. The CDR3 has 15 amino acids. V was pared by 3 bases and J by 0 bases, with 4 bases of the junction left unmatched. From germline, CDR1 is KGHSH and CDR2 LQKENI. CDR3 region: CASSPIQGLNTEAFF. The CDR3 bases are TGTGCCAGCTCACCGATACAGGGGTTGAACACTGAAGCTTTCTTT.

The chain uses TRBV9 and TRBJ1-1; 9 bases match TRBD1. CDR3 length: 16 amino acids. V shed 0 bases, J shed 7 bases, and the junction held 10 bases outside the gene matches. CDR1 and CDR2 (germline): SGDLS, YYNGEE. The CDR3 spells CASSVGDRDFWGEAFF. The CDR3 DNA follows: TGTGCCAGCAGCGTAGGGGACAGGGATTTTTGGGGTGAAGCTTTCTTT.

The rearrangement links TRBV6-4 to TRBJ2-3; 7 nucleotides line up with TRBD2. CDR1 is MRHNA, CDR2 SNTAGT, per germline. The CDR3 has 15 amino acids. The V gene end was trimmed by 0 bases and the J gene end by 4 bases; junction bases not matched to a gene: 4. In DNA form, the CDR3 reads TGTGCCAGCAGTGACTCGGGCGGGAGTGCAGATACGCAGTATTTT. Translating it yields CASSDSGGSADTQYF.

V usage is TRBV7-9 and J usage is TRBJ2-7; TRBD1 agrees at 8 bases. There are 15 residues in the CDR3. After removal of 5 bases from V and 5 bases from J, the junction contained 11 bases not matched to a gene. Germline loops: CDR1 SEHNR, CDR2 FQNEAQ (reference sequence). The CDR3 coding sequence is TGTGCCAGCAGCCCACCGACAGGGGCCCCCGACGAGCAGTACTTC. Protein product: CASSPPTGAPDEQYF.

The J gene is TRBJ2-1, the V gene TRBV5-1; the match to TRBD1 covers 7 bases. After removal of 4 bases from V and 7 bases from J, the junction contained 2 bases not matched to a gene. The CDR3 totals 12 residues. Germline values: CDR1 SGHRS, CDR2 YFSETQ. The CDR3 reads CASSIQGNEQFF. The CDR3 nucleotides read TGCGCCAGCAGCATACAGGGGAATGAGCAGTTCTTC.